This T cell receptor beta chain was recovered during a study of regulatory T cells in long-lasting Graves disease. About the study: Antithyroid drugs had been taken under 3 months by newly diagnosed Graves' patients.

With V trimmed by 3 bases and J by 12 bases, 3 bases remained unmatched. The germline CDR1 and CDR2 sequences are LNHDA and SQIVND (reference sequence). This CDR3 comprises 12 residues. This clonotype has more than one count but fewer than ten. This sample's time point: newly diagnosed GD, antithyroid drugs for less than 3 months. RNA extracted from PBMCs served as the sequencing template. With iRepertoire HTBI primers and Arm-PCR of CDR3 regions, TCR beta libraries were built. TCRdb re-analysed the multiplex PCR reads in MiXCR, keeping a single row per CDR3 protein. Seen here are approximately 400,000 distinct CDR3 sequences, about an eighth observed once, and the top ten hold 18%. The same data also contributed to another study, on T cells in Graves' hyperthyroidism and ophthalmopathy. As reported in that work: With a duration under 2 months, the hyperthyroidism was newly diagnosed in patients aged 18 to 65.

The clonotype originates from a woman younger than 35 with Graves disease. The sample here was peripheral blood mononuclear cells (PBMCs), taken at new diagnosis, from a patient treated with antithyroid drugs. V is TRBV19 and J is TRBJ2-2; 8 nucleotides agree with TRBD1. The CDR3: CASSMGTGKLFF. CDR3 coding DNA: TGTGCCAGTAGTATGGGGACAGGAAAGCTGTTTTTT.